These 6 T cell receptor beta chains came from one sample sequenced in a study of T cell responses to AZD1222 COVID-19 vaccine. TCRdb keeps only in-frame clones here, not all; method: immunoSEQ multiplex PCR. This table has fewer than 150,000 clones, 93% appearing once. The input for sequencing was peripheral blood, taken on day 0 of AZD1222 vaccination. Receptors were obtained from an adult in good health.

This clone was counted a single time. This chain joins TRBV5-1 and TRBJ2-3; 7 bases fit TRBD2. The V gene's germline CDR1 is SGHRS and CDR2 YFSETQ. V trimming: 4 bases; J trimming: 2 bases; junction bases outside the gene matches: 10. The CDR3 is 16 amino acids. The CDR3 region has the DNA TGCGCCAGCAGCCTGATGGGGAGGGGAGACACAGATACGCAGTATTTT. This encodes CASSLMGRGDTDTQYF.

The chain carries TRBV7-8 and TRBJ1-2, with a tentative D call TRBD1 (5 bases). Germline V gives CDR1 SGHVS, CDR2 FQNEAQ. The CDR3 runs to 15 residues. The germline V and J ends were trimmed by 4 bases and 3 bases, with 15 bases remaining between them. The chain's CDR3 is CASSSWDLGHYGYTF. The CDR3 DNA is TGTGCCAGCAGCTCATGGGACTTAGGGCACTATGGCTACACCTTC.

The chain employs TRBV12-5 and TRBJ2-2; TRBD1 is a possible D gene (6 bases). V lost 2 bases and J 1 base, leaving 14 bases between the germline ends. The CDR3 length is 17 residues. Germline lookup yields CDR1 LGHNT and CDR2 FRNRAP. The CDR3 spells CASGLTRTGRNTGELFF. The CDR3 DNA reads TGTGCTAGTGGTTTGACCAGAACAGGGAGGAACACCGGGGAGCTGTTTTTT.

The rearrangement uses TRBV20-1 and TRBJ1-2; the D is unclear. Per the germline V gene, CDR1 is DFQATT and CDR2 is SNEGSKA (reference sequence). Deletions cut 0 bases from V and 9 bases from J, with 8 bases between. This CDR3 contains 11 residues. CDR3 nucleotide sequence: TGCAGTGCTAGAGAAGAGGGCCGCTACACCTTC. Protein product: CSAREEGRYTF.

This chain links TRBV21-1 with TRBJ2-3; the table's D call, TRBD2, was not checked against the DNA. TRBV21-1 is a recognized pseudogene. This CDR3 has 13 residues. The CDR3 protein is CASSTSGLCTQYF. The CDR3 DNA reads TGTGCCAGCAGCACGAGCGGACTATGTACGCAGTATTTT.

The chain couples TRBV27 to TRBJ2-1, with 12 bases aligning to TRBD2. The CDR3 has 16 amino acids. The junction had 13 bases not matched to a gene; V was cut back by 6 bases and J by 10 bases. Germline lookup yields CDR1 MNHEY and CDR2 SMNVEV (reference sequence). CDR3 nucleotide sequence: TGTGCCAGCAGGTCCTCTAGCGGGAGGGCCCTCAAAGAGCAGTTCTTC. Its protein is CASRSSSGRALKEQFF.